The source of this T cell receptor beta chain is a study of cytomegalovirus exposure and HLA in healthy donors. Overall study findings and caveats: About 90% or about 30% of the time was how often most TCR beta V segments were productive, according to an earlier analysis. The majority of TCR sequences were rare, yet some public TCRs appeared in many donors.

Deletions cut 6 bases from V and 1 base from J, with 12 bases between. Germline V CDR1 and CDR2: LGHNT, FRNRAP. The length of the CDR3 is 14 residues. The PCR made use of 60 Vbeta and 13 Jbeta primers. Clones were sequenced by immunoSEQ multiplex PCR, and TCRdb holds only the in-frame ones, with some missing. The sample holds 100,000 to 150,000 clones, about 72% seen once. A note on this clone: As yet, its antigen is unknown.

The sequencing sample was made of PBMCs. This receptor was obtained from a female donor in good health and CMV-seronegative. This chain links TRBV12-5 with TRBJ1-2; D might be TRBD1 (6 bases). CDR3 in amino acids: CASGNQGNNYGYTF. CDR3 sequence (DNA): TGTGCTAGTGGAAATCAGGGGAATAACTATGGCTACACCTTC.